Presented here are 5 T cell receptor beta chains from one specimen sequenced in a study of blood T cell repertoires in COVID-19 (dated by TCRdb to the early 2020s). Libraries were built with the immunoSEQ multiplex PCR assay. This immuneACCESS table, as held by TCRdb, lists in-frame sequences with V and J called but not all clones. Of the missing ones, under half trace to an unresolved V gene in checked studies; the others have no known cause. For this sample the table gives 310,000 or so clones, of which roughly 90% were detected only once. The top ten hold roughly 2% of the sample. The specimen was peripheral blood. The receptors shown here come from a woman between 45 and 65 years old who had recovered from COVID-19.

This rearrangement joins TRBV9 to TRBJ2-7, with a possible D match to TRBD2 (5 bases). The CDR3 loop spans 15 amino acids. Germline CDR1 and CDR2: SGDLS and YYNGEE. Trimming stripped 3 bases from V and 1 base from J, with 14 bases between. Written as DNA, the CDR3 is TGTGCCAGCAGCGCACACCCCGGGGAATCCTACGAGCAGTACTTC. Residues: CASSAHPGESYEQYF.

The J gene is TRBJ1-5, the V gene TRBV15; 8 bases agree with TRBD1. The CDR3 length is 16 residues. Germline V gene lookup returns CDR1 LNHNV and CDR2 YYDKDF (reference sequence). Trimming cost V 5 bases and J 5 bases; bases outside gene matches: 11. The CDR3 DNA reads TGTGCCACCAGCCGCGAACAACAGGGGGATGATCAGCCCCAGCATTTT. Residues: CATSREQQGDDQPQHF. Variable domain in full (rest from reference TRBV15 and TRBJ1-5): DAMVIQNPRYQVTQFGKPVTLSCSQTLNHNVMYWYQQKSSQAPKLLFHYYDKDFNNEADTPDNFQSRRPNTSFCFLDIRSPGLGDTAMYLCATSREQQGDDQPQHFGDGTRLSIL.

This rearrangement joins TRBV30 to TRBJ2-7, with D maybe TRBD1 (6 bases). This CDR3 has 15 residues. Germline V CDR1 and CDR2: GTSNPN, SVGIG (reference sequence). Trimming took off 2 bases at V and 0 bases at J, with 14 bases between the two ends. CDR3 sequence reads: CAWSPRYRASYEQYF. As DNA, the CDR3 is TGTGCCTGGAGTCCCCGTTACAGGGCCTCCTACGAGCAGTACTTC.

The CDR3 DNA is TGTGCCAGCAGCTTAGAAGGGATAAGGGGACTAGCCAACACCGGGGAGCTGTTTTTT. Its translation: CASSLEGIRGLANTGELFF. V gene TRBV7-9 combines with J gene TRBJ2-2; 9 nucleotides line up with TRBD2. Germline CDR1 is SEHNR and CDR2 is FQNEAQ (reference sequence). V shed 1 base and J 2 bases; nucleotides not matched to a gene: 11. The CDR3 has 19 amino acids. Drawing the rest from reference TRBV7-9 and TRBJ2-2, the complete variable domain is DTGVSQNPRHKITKRGQNVTFRCDPISEHNRLYWYRQTLGQGPEFLTYFQNEAQLEKSRLLSDRFSAERPKGSFSTLEIQRTEQGDSAMYLCASSLEGIRGLANTGELFFGEGSRLTVL.

The chain carries TRBV19 and TRBJ1-1; tentative D call: TRBD1 (5 bases). V shed 6 bases and J shed 0 bases, with 14 bases lying between them. From germline, CDR1 is LNHDA and CDR2 SQIVND (reference sequence). CDR3 length: 15 residues. The CDR3 region is CASRQGVKMNTEAFF. The CDR3 DNA reads as TGTGCCAGTAGGCAAGGGGTTAAAATGAACACTGAAGCTTTCTTT.